Each of the 32 T cell receptor beta chains below was sequenced from the same sample in a study of beta chain features in type 1 diabetes. TCRB transcripts that were expressed got sequenced, as all of the isolated RNA had been reverse transcribed. TCRdb's table, derived via immunoSEQ multiplex PCR, lists solely in-frame clones and lacks some. The profile shows roughly 370,000 clones, around 13% of them singletons. The sample was naive CD4+ T cells from blood. Receptors were obtained from a man aged 25-45 years in good health.

This clone was observed a handful of times. This chain joins TRBV5-6 and TRBJ1-2; no firm D call. CDR1 and CDR2 (germline): SGHDT, YYEEEE. This CDR3 has 15 amino acids. V was cut by 0 bases and J by 4 bases, with 13 bases left in between. The CDR3 DNA is TGTGCCAGCAGCTTGGCCGGGCAGGCTCCCTATGGCTACACCTTC. Protein product: CASSLAGQAPYGYTF.

The chain employs TRBV5-1 and TRBJ1-1, with D perhaps matching TRBD1 (6 bases). Trimming took 4 bases from V and 0 from J, leaving 13 bases between them. The germline CDR1 and CDR2 sequences are SGHRS and YFSETQ. CDR3 length equals 15 residues. CDR3 bases: TGCGCCAGCAGCCAGGCGGGACACCTGAACACTGAAGCTTTCTTT. Protein product: CASSQAGHLNTEAFF.

In this sample, this clone turned up a few times. This chain uses TRBV5-1 with TRBJ1-2, with TRBD1 as a possible D gene (6 bases). The CDR3 contains 15 residues. Per germline, CDR1 SGHRS and CDR2 YFSETQ. V dropped 4 bases and J dropped 8 bases, with 21 bases sitting between them. The CDR3 DNA follows: TGCGCCAGCAGCGACACAGGGAAGACCGGGAAAGGCTACACCTTC. Its translation is CASSDTGKTGKGYTF.

The rearrangement uses TRBV7-9 and TRBJ1-1; TRBD1 might be the D (6 bases). This CDR3 comprises 13 residues. Trimming shortened V by 1 base and J by 7 bases, and 10 bases separated the two germline ends. Germline V gene lookup returns CDR1 SEHNR and CDR2 FQNEAQ (reference sequence). CDR3 nucleotide sequence: TGTGCCAGCAGCTTAGACAGGGTTGGTGAAGCTTTCTTT. It specifies CASSLDRVGEAFF.

This clone has a handful of counts. The rearrangement uses TRBV30 and TRBJ1-2; D remains ambiguous. The germline V and J ends were trimmed by 2 bases and 5 bases, with 12 bases remaining between them. From germline, CDR1 is GTSNPN and CDR2 SVGIG (reference sequence). The CDR3 runs 13 residues. The CDR3 here is CAWSPERAYGYTF. The DNA for the CDR3 is TGTGCCTGGAGTCCAGAAAGGGCTTATGGCTACACCTTC.

V usage is TRBV12-5 and J usage is TRBJ2-5, with D perhaps matching TRBD1 or TRBD2 (6 bases each). Trimming shortened V by 2 bases and J by 4 bases, and 11 bases separated the two germline ends. Germline V CDR1 and CDR2: LGHNT, FRNRAP. The CDR3 runs 14 residues. CDR3 DNA sequence: TGTGCTAGTGGTTTGTCGGGGGCCTCAGAGACCCAGTACTTC. Amino acid sequence: CASGLSGASETQYF.

The rearrangement joins TRBV5-1 to TRBJ1-2, with D tentatively TRBD1 (5 bases). The germline V gene has CDR1 SGHRS and CDR2 YFSETQ. The CDR3 length is 14 residues. The V end lost 4 bases, the J end lost 5 bases, and 15 bases lay between the germline ends. The CDR3 is CASSPAPGRYGYTF. Written as DNA, the CDR3 is TGCGCCAGCAGCCCGGCTCCGGGACGGTATGGCTACACCTTC.

The rearrangement uses TRBV29-1 and TRBJ2-2; no clear D gene. V was shortened by 4 bases and J by 0 bases, with 6 bases between the two germline ends. This CDR3 region has 13 residues. CDR1 and CDR2 from the germline V gene are SQVTM and ANQGSEA. CDR3 residues: CSVVQTNTGELFF. The DNA of the CDR3 is TGCAGCGTTGTGCAGACGAACACCGGGGAGCTGTTTTTT.

The chain combines TRBV19 with TRBJ2-1, with TRBD2 identical over 10 bases. The germline V gene has CDR1 LNHDA and CDR2 SQIVND (reference sequence). V was clipped by 6 bases and J by 5 bases; unmatched bases: 7. The CDR3 spans 15 residues. The CDR3 region is CASRLTSGVNNEQFF. In DNA form, the CDR3 reads TGTGCCAGTAGACTCACTAGCGGGGTCAACAATGAGCAGTTCTTC.

This clone was observed a few times. The gene calls are TRBV7-9 and TRBJ2-7, with 8 bases matching TRBD2. The germline CDR1 and CDR2 sequences are SEHNR and FQNEAQ (reference sequence). V dropped 5 bases and J dropped 3; count of bases not matched to a gene: 9. The CDR3 spans 15 residues. For the CDR3, the DNA is TGTGCCAGCAGCCCATTGAGCGGGGGCTTCTACGAGCAGTACTTC. It codes for CASSPLSGGFYEQYF.

The V call is TRBV19, the J call TRBJ1-1, with unresolved D. The CDR3 sequence is 13 residues long. V was shortened by 4 bases and J by 6 bases, with 12 bases between the two germline ends. Germline V CDR1 and CDR2: LNHDA, SQIVND (reference sequence). The CDR3 DNA reads as TGTGCCAGTAGTACGGCGCGAAGGGCTGAAGCTTTCTTT. It is translated as CASSTARRAEAFF.

This clone was seen repeatedly, ten times or more. J is TRBJ2-1 and V is TRBV29-1; D gene uncertain. Per the germline V gene, CDR1 is SQVTM and CDR2 is ANQGSEA. The CDR3 contains 10 residues. V lost 4 bases and J lost 5, with 3 bases in between. CDR3 sequence (DNA): TGCAGCGTTGGACACAATGAGCAGTTCTTC. As protein: CSVGHNEQFF.

The chain combines TRBV7-2 with TRBJ2-1, with a tentative D call TRBD2 (6 bases). Deletions cut 6 bases from V and 8 bases from J, with 17 bases between. This CDR3 is 14 amino acids long. Germline V gene data show CDR1 as SGHTA and CDR2 as FQGNSA. In DNA form, the CDR3 reads TGTGCCAGCAGGGTGAGGAGGGGCACCGATGAGCAGTTCTTC. This gives the protein CASRVRRGTDEQFF.

This clone has a count of ten or more. The chain has TRBV29-1 and TRBJ2-2; D is uncertain. The V gene lost 7 bases and the J gene lost 5 bases, with 17 bases spanning the gap. Germline V CDR1 and CDR2: SQVTM, ANQGSEA. This CDR3 is 14 amino acids long. CDR3 residues: CSARLLSRTGELFF. CDR3 sequence (DNA): TGCAGCGCGAGACTCCTAAGCAGGACCGGGGAGCTGTTTTTT.

This clone was observed a handful of times. The chain carries TRBV19 and TRBJ1-4; 8 nucleotides line up with TRBD1. Germline V gene lookup returns CDR1 LNHDA and CDR2 SQIVND (reference sequence). The V and J ends lost 6 bases and 5 bases, in that order; junction bases with no gene match: 5. This CDR3 contains 14 residues. The CDR3 reads CASRIGQGNEKLFF. CDR3 nucleotide sequence: TGTGCCAGTAGGATCGGACAGGGCAATGAAAAACTGTTTTTT.

This clone was seen more than once but under ten times. The chain couples TRBV14 to TRBJ1-6, with D perhaps TRBD1 (5 bases). This CDR3 has 15 amino acids. The germline gives CDR1 SGHDN, CDR2 FVKESK. V lost 5 bases, J lost 1 base, and 9 bases lay in between. The CDR3 DNA reads as TGTGCCAGCAGCAAGGGGCATTCCTATAATTCACCCCTCCACTTT. It translates to CASSKGHSYNSPLHF.

The chain recombines TRBV25-1 with TRBJ2-5, with D possibly TRBD2 on 5 matching bases. The germline gives CDR1 MGHDK, CDR2 SYGVNS. The CDR3 has 15 residues. The V gene lost 5 bases and the J gene lost 5 bases, with 18 bases spanning the gap. CDR3 residues: CASSQERGKWETQYF. CDR3 sequence (DNA): TGTGCCAGCAGTCAGGAGCGAGGGAAATGGGAGACCCAGTACTTC. Combining the CDR3 with reference TRBV25-1 and TRBJ2-5 gives the whole variable domain EADIYQTPRYLVIGTGKKITLECSQTMGHDKMYWYQQDPGMELHLIHYSYGVNSTEKGDLSSESTVSRIRTEHFPLTLESARPSHTSQYLCASSQERGKWETQYFGPGTRLLVL.

The chain employs TRBV9 and TRBJ1-6; 8 nucleotides agree with TRBD1. Germline V gives CDR1 SGDLS, CDR2 YYNGEE. The CDR3 is made up of 15 amino acids. V gave up 3 bases and J gave up 13 bases; unmatched junction bases: 12. This chain's CDR3 is CASSATGGRAGPLHF. CDR3 coding DNA: TGTGCCAGCAGCGCCACAGGGGGACGAGCGGGGCCCCTCCACTTT.

This clone was detected only a few times. The rearrangement links TRBV9 to TRBJ2-1, with D tentatively TRBD1 (5 bases). CDR3 size: 15 residues. Between the trimmed V and J ends, which lost 3 bases and 0 bases, there was a span of 10 bases. Germline assignment: CDR1 SGDLS and CDR2 YYNGEE. The CDR3 here is CASSDTGVSYNEQFF. CDR3 bases: TGTGCCAGCAGCGATACAGGTGTCTCCTACAATGAGCAGTTCTTC.

The genes are TRBV30 and TRBJ2-3; D ambiguous. V shed 4 bases and J shed 4 bases, with 9 bases lying between them. The CDR3 spans 12 residues. Germline values: CDR1 GTSNPN, CDR2 SVGIG (reference sequence). CDR3 amino acids: CAWKESADTQYF. The DNA of the CDR3 is TGTGCCTGGAAGGAGAGCGCAGATACGCAGTATTTT.

This chain connects TRBV28 to TRBJ2-2; D not certain. CDR1 and CDR2 from the germline V gene are MDHEN and SYDVKM. The ends were cut back, 2 bases at V and 6 bases at J, with 4 bases in the middle. The CDR3 contains 12 residues. The CDR3: CASSLGPGELFF. CDR3 sequence (DNA): TGTGCCAGCAGTTTAGGCCCCGGGGAGCTGTTTTTT.

The sample holds a few counts of this clone. The chain uses TRBV9 and TRBJ1-2; 9 nucleotides align to TRBD1. This CDR3 is built from 14 residues. In germline, CDR1 is SGDLS, CDR2 YYNGEE. The V segment lost 3 bases and the J segment 5 bases; nucleotides outside the gene matches: 5. This chain's CDR3 is CASSEDRGLYGYTF. The CDR3 coding sequence is TGTGCCAGCAGCGAGGACAGGGGTTTGTATGGCTACACCTTC.

This clone turned up a few times. The rearrangement links TRBV4-1 to TRBJ2-1; 11 bases line up with TRBD2. This CDR3 has 17 amino acids. After removal of 2 bases from V and 4 bases from J, the junction contained 7 bases not matched to a gene. Germline CDR1 is MGHRA and CDR2 is YSYEKL. CDR3 in DNA: TGCGCCAGCAGCCAACACCGGACTAGCGGGTCTTACAATGAGCAGTTCTTC. It encodes CASSQHRTSGSYNEQFF.

The chain couples TRBV27 to TRBJ2-3; D is ambiguous. Germline V gene sequence: CDR1 MNHEY, CDR2 SMNVEV (reference sequence). The ends were cut back, 3 bases at V and 3 bases at J, with 10 bases in the middle. The CDR3 extends over 14 amino acids. The CDR3 sequence is CASSFGQKTDTQYF. The CDR3 nucleotides are TGTGCCAGCAGTTTCGGCCAAAAGACAGATACGCAGTATTTT.

This chain uses TRBV7-6 with TRBJ2-2; the match to TRBD1 covers 7 bases. Looked up from germline, CDR1 is SGHVS and CDR2 is FNYEAQ. The J segment lost 1 base and the V segment lost 5 bases, leaving 7 bases of the junction unmatched. The CDR3 covers 16 residues. The CDR3 sequence: CASSAQGVENTGELFF. The CDR3 coding sequence is TGTGCCAGCAGCGCGCAGGGGGTTGAGAACACCGGGGAGCTGTTTTTT. The entire variable domain, with the rest obtained from reference TRBV7-6 and TRBJ2-2, is as follows: GAGVSQSPRYKVTKRGQDVALRCDPISGHVSLYWYRQALGQGPEFLTYFNYEAQQDKSGLPNDRFSAERPEGSISTLTIQRTEQRDSAMYRCASSAQGVENTGELFFGEGSRLTVL.

This clone was picked up a small number of times. CDR3 in amino acids: CAWSVWSTTPGETQYF. In DNA, the CDR3 is TGTGCCTGGAGTGTATGGTCTACCACTCCAGGAGAGACCCAGTACTTC. The chain links TRBV30 to TRBJ2-5; no definite D call. V gave up 0 bases and J gave up 4 bases, with 18 bases separating them. The CDR3 length is 16 residues. Germline CDR1 GTSNPN, CDR2 SVGIG (reference sequence).

This chain uses TRBV9 with TRBJ2-7; 8 bases match TRBD2. V gave up 3 bases and J gave up 5 bases; unmatched junction bases: 13. CDR1 SGDLS and CDR2 YYNGEE come from the germline V gene. The length of the CDR3 is 16 residues. The CDR3 region has the DNA TGTGCCAGCAGCGGGCTCGGAGCGGGAGTTTCGAACGAGCAGTACGTC. Protein: CASSGLGAGVSNEQYV.

Here the CDR3 DNA reads TGTGCCAGCAGCCTCGGACAGGGGAGTGGCTACACCTTC. Translated, it gives CASSLGQGSGYTF. The chain recombines TRBV7-9 with TRBJ1-2; 9 bases match TRBD1. The CDR3 sequence is 13 residues long. Per the germline V gene, CDR1 is SEHNR and CDR2 is FQNEAQ (reference sequence). J lost 7 bases, V lost 5 bases, and 5 bases had no gene match.

This chain joins TRBV9 and TRBJ1-2; D remains unclear. Germline V gene lookup returns CDR1 SGDLS and CDR2 YYNGEE. Trimming shortened V by 3 bases and J by 7 bases, and 19 bases separated the two germline ends. This CDR3 region has 15 residues. The CDR3 bases are TGTGCCAGCAGCGCCGAGGCACAGCTACTGCGTGGCTACACCTTC. Translating it yields CASSAEAQLLRGYTF.

The chain recombines TRBV25-1 with TRBJ1-1; D is unresolved. There are 14 residues in the CDR3. The ends were cut back, 2 bases at V and 1 base at J, with 8 bases in the middle. Germline V gene sequence: CDR1 MGHDK, CDR2 SYGVNS. The CDR3 region has the DNA TGTGCCAGCAGTGAAACGAAAGGGAACACTGAAGCTTTCTTT. This sequence encodes CASSETKGNTEAFF.

This clone has only a few counts. V usage is TRBV5-1 and J usage is TRBJ2-5; D is undetermined. The V gene lost 1 base and the J gene lost 4 bases, with 8 bases spanning the gap. CDR3 length: 13 amino acids. Germline V CDR1 and CDR2: SGHRS, YFSETQ. CDR3 sequence reads: CASSLSARETQYF. For the CDR3, the DNA is TGCGCCAGCAGCTTGTCGGCGAGAGAGACCCAGTACTTC.

This clone showed up just a few times. The sample contains more than one DNA sequence encoding this CDR3. V and J are TRBV20-1 and TRBJ2-7; TRBD2 matches 7 bases. Trimming took 1 base from V and 6 from J; bases not matched to a gene: 0. The CDR3 has 11 amino acids. Germline V gene lookup returns CDR1 DFQATT and CDR2 SNEGSKA (reference sequence). CDR3 in DNA: TGCAGTGCTAGAGGCGGGGGCGAGCAGTACTTC. This translates into CSARGGGEQYF.